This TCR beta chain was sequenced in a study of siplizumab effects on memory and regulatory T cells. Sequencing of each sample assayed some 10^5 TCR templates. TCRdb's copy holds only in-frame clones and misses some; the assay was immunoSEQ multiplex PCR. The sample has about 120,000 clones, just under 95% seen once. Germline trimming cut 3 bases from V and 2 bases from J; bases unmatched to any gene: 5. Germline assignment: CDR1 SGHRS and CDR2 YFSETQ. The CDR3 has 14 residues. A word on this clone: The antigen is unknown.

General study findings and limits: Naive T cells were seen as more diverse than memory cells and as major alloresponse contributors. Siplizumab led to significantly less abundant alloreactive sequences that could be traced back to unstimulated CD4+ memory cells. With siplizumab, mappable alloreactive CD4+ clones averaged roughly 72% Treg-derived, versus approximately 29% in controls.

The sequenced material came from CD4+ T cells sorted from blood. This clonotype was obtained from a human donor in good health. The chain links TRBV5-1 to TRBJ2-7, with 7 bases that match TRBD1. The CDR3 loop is CASSSDTGAYEQYF. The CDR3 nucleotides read TGCGCCAGCAGCTCTGATACAGGGGCCTACGAGCAGTACTTC.